This is a list of T cell receptor beta chains from one sample in a study of vaccination and CD4 T cells after COVID-19. Each CDR3 protein gets one entry after TCRdb re-called the PCR reads with MiXCR. The data show about 30,000 distinct CDR3 sequences, around 49% seen once. The material was CD4+ T cells from blood, obtained about 7 months after SARS-CoV-2 vaccination. The receptors originated from a human donor who had recovered from COVID-19. The CDR3 runs from the conserved cysteine through the conserved F or W. Fields, in order: V gene, J gene, D gene, clone size, CDR3 protein, CDR3 DNA. The D gene is left open where the match is weak. Clone size is given for some rows only: seen once, a few or many times, or a class if the clone is expanded.

v_gene: TRBV19
j_gene: TRBJ2-1
d_gene: .
abundance: .
CDR3aa: CASSIRLSGAYNEQFF
CDR3nt: TGTGCCAGTAGTATACGACTTAGTGGGGCCTACAATGAGCAGTTCTTC

v_gene: TRBV7-9
j_gene: TRBJ1-1
d_gene: .
abundance: few
CDR3aa: CASSLPGAGTEAFF
CDR3nt: TGTGCCAGCAGCTTACCGGGGGCGGGAACTGAAGCTTTCTTT

v_gene: TRBV15
j_gene: TRBJ1-5
d_gene: .
abundance: few
CDR3aa: CATSRDRTGPQHF
CDR3nt: TGTGCCACCAGCAGAGATCGTACAGGACCCCAGCATTTT

v_gene: TRBV27
j_gene: TRBJ2-2
d_gene: .
abundance: .
CDR3aa: CASSLSMVLEYTGELFF
CDR3nt: TGTGCCAGCAGTTTATCGATGGTTCTAGAGTACACCGGGGAGCTGTTTTTT

v_gene: TRBV6-1
j_gene: TRBJ2-2
d_gene: TRBD2
abundance: .
CDR3aa: CASTNLAGGTGELFF
CDR3nt: TGTGCCAGCACCAATCTAGCGGGGGGCACCGGGGAGCTGTTTTTT

v_gene: TRBV15
j_gene: TRBJ2-5
d_gene: TRBD2
abundance: .
CDR3aa: CATSAAGEETQYF
CDR3nt: TGTGCCACCAGCGCAGCGGGAGAAGAGACCCAGTACTTC

v_gene: TRBV28
j_gene: TRBJ1-2
d_gene: .
abundance: .
CDR3aa: CASSLSGQRNYGYTF
CDR3nt: TGTGCCAGCAGTTTATCCGGACAGAGAAACTATGGCTACACCTTC

v_gene: TRBV6-5
j_gene: TRBJ1-1
d_gene: .
abundance: .
CDR3aa: CASSYSRNMNTEAFF
CDR3nt: TGTGCCAGCAGTTACAGTCGGAACATGAACACTGAAGCTTTCTTT

v_gene: TRBV7-2
j_gene: TRBJ2-3
d_gene: TRBD2
abundance: few
CDR3aa: CASSSLQSGRAADTQYF
CDR3nt: TGTGCCAGCAGCTCTCTCCAAAGCGGGAGGGCTGCAGATACGCAGTATTTT

v_gene: TRBV20-1
j_gene: TRBJ2-5
d_gene: .
abundance: few
CDR3aa: CSATRLGGEETQYF
CDR3nt: TGCAGTGCTACCAGACTAGGGGGAGAAGAGACCCAGTACTTC

v_gene: TRBV6-1
j_gene: TRBJ1-5
d_gene: TRBD1
abundance: .
CDR3aa: CASRRDRGINQPQHF
CDR3nt: TGTGCCAGCAGACGGGACAGGGGGATCAATCAGCCCCAGCATTTT

v_gene: TRBV6-2/TRBV6-3
j_gene: TRBJ1-5
d_gene: .
abundance: few
CDR3aa: CASSYDFRGSSNQPQHF
CDR3nt: TGTGCCAGCAGTTACGATTTTCGAGGTAGTAGCAATCAGCCCCAGCATTTT

v_gene: TRBV7-9
j_gene: TRBJ1-5
d_gene: .
abundance: few
CDR3aa: CASSSDTNQPQHF
CDR3nt: TGTGCCAGCAGCTCCGACACCAATCAGCCCCAGCATTTT

v_gene: TRBV20-1
j_gene: TRBJ1-4
d_gene: .
abundance: .
CDR3aa: CSVPGGGEKLFF
CDR3nt: TGCAGTGTTCCGGGGGGTGGAGAAAAACTGTTTTTT

v_gene: TRBV20-1
j_gene: TRBJ2-2
d_gene: .
abundance: few
CDR3aa: CSAPTTGLAGELFF
CDR3nt: TGCAGTGCTCCTACTACAGGGTTAGCCGGGGAGCTGTTTTTT

v_gene: TRBV20-1
j_gene: TRBJ2-2
d_gene: TRBD1
abundance: .
CDR3aa: CSVRTGGDTGELFF
CDR3nt: TGCAGTGTTCGGACAGGGGGGGACACCGGGGAGCTGTTTTTT

v_gene: TRBV20-1
j_gene: TRBJ1-6
d_gene: .
abundance: few
CDR3aa: CSARDVAGGVSPLHF
CDR3nt: TGCAGTGCTAGAGATGTAGCGGGGGGAGTTTCACCCCTCCACTTT

v_gene: TRBV6-2/TRBV6-3
j_gene: TRBJ2-7
d_gene: TRBD1
abundance: few
CDR3aa: CASSWGDRSYEQYF
CDR3nt: TGTGCCAGCAGTTGGGGGGACAGGTCCTACGAGCAGTACTTC

v_gene: TRBV20-1
j_gene: TRBJ1-6
d_gene: .
abundance: .
CDR3aa: CSVGQPNSPLHF
CDR3nt: TGCAGTGTAGGACAGCCTAATTCACCCCTCCACTTT

v_gene: TRBV6-1
j_gene: TRBJ2-3
d_gene: .
abundance: .
CDR3aa: CASGYTERANTQYF
CDR3nt: TGTGCCAGCGGGTATACAGAGAGAGCTAATACGCAGTATTTT

v_gene: TRBV2
j_gene: TRBJ2-2
d_gene: .
abundance: .
CDR3aa: CASSLDTGELFF
CDR3nt: TGTGCCAGCAGCCTCGACACCGGGGAGCTGTTTTTT

v_gene: TRBV20-1
j_gene: TRBJ1-2
d_gene: .
abundance: .
CDR3aa: CSASSGGISYGYTF
CDR3nt: TGCAGTGCTAGCTCCGGGGGGATTAGTTATGGCTACACCTTC

v_gene: TRBV7-9
j_gene: TRBJ1-1
d_gene: .
abundance: .
CDR3aa: CASSLLPGHTAFF
CDR3nt: TGTGCCAGCAGCTTGCTACCGGGACATACGGCTTTCTTT

v_gene: TRBV2
j_gene: TRBJ2-5
d_gene: TRBD2
abundance: .
CDR3aa: CASRRLAGGQETQYF
CDR3nt: TGTGCCAGCAGACGACTAGCGGGAGGTCAGGAGACCCAGTACTTC

v_gene: TRBV24-1
j_gene: TRBJ2-1
d_gene: TRBD2
abundance: once
CDR3aa: CATSGTSGRAFNEQFF
CDR3nt: TGTGCCACCAGTGGGACTAGCGGGAGGGCCTTCAATGAGCAGTTCTTC

v_gene: TRBV7-2
j_gene: TRBJ1-5
d_gene: TRBD1
abundance: few
CDR3aa: CASSRTGVRNQPQHF
CDR3nt: TGTGCCAGCAGCCGGACAGGGGTCCGCAATCAGCCCCAGCATTTT

v_gene: TRBV7-9
j_gene: TRBJ2-3
d_gene: TRBD2
abundance: .
CDR3aa: CASSLIGGLAGTTDTQYF
CDR3nt: TGTGCCAGCAGCTTAATAGGGGGGCTAGCGGGGACCACAGATACGCAGTATTTT

v_gene: TRBV7-2
j_gene: TRBJ2-7
d_gene: .
abundance: .
CDR3aa: CASSLARDMGEQYF
CDR3nt: TGTGCCAGCAGCTTAGCGCGGGACATGGGCGAGCAGTACTTC

v_gene: TRBV20-1
j_gene: TRBJ2-5
d_gene: .
abundance: few
CDR3aa: CSAMATGETQYF
CDR3nt: TGCAGTGCTATGGCGACGGGAGAGACCCAGTACTTC

v_gene: TRBV7-5
j_gene: TRBJ2-7
d_gene: .
abundance: .
CDR3aa: CISVSEASAVGWSGGQYF
CDR3nt: .

v_gene: TRBV28
j_gene: TRBJ1-2
d_gene: .
abundance: few
CDR3aa: CASSSPVLAGGNYGYTF
CDR3nt: TGTGCCAGCAGTTCCCCCGTCTTGGCGGGGGGCAACTATGGCTACACCTTC

v_gene: TRBV7-8
j_gene: TRBJ2-7
d_gene: TRBD2
abundance: .
CDR3aa: CASSQMPRLAHDEQYF
CDR3nt: TGTGCCAGCAGCCAAATGCCGCGACTAGCTCACGACGAGCAGTACTTC

v_gene: TRBV15
j_gene: TRBJ2-4
d_gene: TRBD1
abundance: .
CDR3aa: CATSGSGTGGRLAKNIQYF
CDR3nt: TGTGCCACCAGCGGCTCCGGGACAGGGGGAAGGTTAGCCAAAAACATTCAGTACTTC

v_gene: TRBV6-1
j_gene: TRBJ2-4
d_gene: TRBD2
abundance: .
CDR3aa: CASSPRGGTKNIQYF
CDR3nt: TGTGCCAGCAGTCCCCGGGGAGGGACCAAAAACATTCAGTACTTC

v_gene: TRBV10-2
j_gene: TRBJ2-5
d_gene: TRBD2
abundance: .
CDR3aa: CASSEGRAQYF
CDR3nt: TGCGCCAGCAGTGAAGGGAGGGCCCAGTACTTC

v_gene: TRBV19
j_gene: TRBJ2-1
d_gene: .
abundance: .
CDR3aa: CASSIGSSYNEQFF
CDR3nt: TGTGCCAGTAGTATAGGGAGCTCCTACAATGAGCAGTTCTTC

v_gene: TRBV30
j_gene: TRBJ2-5
d_gene: .
abundance: .
CDR3aa: CAWSMGWETQYF
CDR3nt: TGTGCCTGGAGTATGGGGTGGGAGACCCAGTACTTC

v_gene: TRBV19
j_gene: TRBJ2-6
d_gene: .
abundance: few
CDR3aa: CASSILQGTGANVLTF
CDR3nt: TGTGCCAGTAGTATCCTACAGGGAACTGGGGCCAACGTCCTGACTTTC

v_gene: TRBV20-1
j_gene: TRBJ2-5
d_gene: .
abundance: .
CDR3aa: CSAVDSTQETQYF
CDR3nt: TGCAGTGCTGTTGACAGTACCCAAGAGACCCAGTACTTC

v_gene: TRBV27
j_gene: TRBJ1-1
d_gene: TRBD1
abundance: .
CDR3aa: CASSTGQGFTEAFF
CDR3nt: TGTGCCAGCAGTACGGGACAGGGCTTTACTGAAGCTTTCTTT

v_gene: TRBV18
j_gene: TRBJ2-7
d_gene: TRBD1
abundance: .
CDR3aa: CASQDRGHEQYF
CDR3nt: TGTGCCAGTCAGGACAGGGGGCACGAGCAGTACTTC

v_gene: TRBV28
j_gene: TRBJ1-6
d_gene: TRBD1
abundance: few
CDR3aa: CASSLGTVTIDSPLHF
CDR3nt: TGTGCCAGCAGCTTGGGGACAGTGACTATAGATTCACCCCTCCACTTT

v_gene: TRBV6-4
j_gene: TRBJ1-2
d_gene: TRBD1
abundance: .
CDR3aa: CASSGQGRNGYTF
CDR3nt: TGTGCCAGCAGTGGACAGGGCAGGAATGGCTACACCTTC

v_gene: TRBV6-1
j_gene: TRBJ1-2
d_gene: .
abundance: .
CDR3aa: CATNRGFGYGYTF
CDR3nt: TGTGCCACCAATCGGGGCTTCGGCTATGGCTACACCTTC

v_gene: TRBV19
j_gene: TRBJ2-5
d_gene: TRBD1
abundance: .
CDR3aa: CASSSRPQGGFGETQYF
CDR3nt: TGTGCCAGTAGTTCCCGACCACAGGGGGGTTTTGGAGAGACCCAGTACTTC

v_gene: TRBV7-3
j_gene: TRBJ2-2
d_gene: TRBD2
abundance: few
CDR3aa: CASSLAGGLDTGELFF
CDR3nt: TGTGCCAGCAGCCTAGCGGGAGGGTTGGACACCGGGGAGCTGTTTTTT

v_gene: TRBV21-1
j_gene: TRBJ2-5
d_gene: .
abundance: few
CDR3aa: CASRLGVAQYF
CDR3nt: TGTGCCAGCAGATTGGGCGTGGCCCAGTACTTC

v_gene: TRBV7-9
j_gene: TRBJ1-1
d_gene: .
abundance: few
CDR3aa: CASSFRSGSRDTEAFF
CDR3nt: TGTGCCAGCAGCTTTAGGTCGGGGTCCCGGGACACTGAAGCTTTCTTT

v_gene: TRBV20-1
j_gene: TRBJ1-6
d_gene: TRBD1
abundance: few
CDR3aa: CSAQGQRMDSPLHF
CDR3nt: TGCAGTGCCCAGGGACAGAGAATGGATTCACCCCTCCACTTT

v_gene: TRBV10-3
j_gene: TRBJ1-2
d_gene: .
abundance: .
CDR3aa: CAISEGANYGYTF
CDR3nt: TGTGCCATCAGTGAGGGGGCTAACTATGGCTACACCTTC

v_gene: TRBV7-6
j_gene: TRBJ1-5
d_gene: .
abundance: .
CDR3aa: CASSLGVWHPNQPQHF
CDR3nt: TGTGCCAGCAGCTTAGGGGTTTGGCATCCAAATCAGCCCCAGCATTTT

v_gene: TRBV19
j_gene: TRBJ1-5
d_gene: .
abundance: .
CDR3aa: CASSGGTGFVNQPQHF
CDR3nt: TGTGCCAGTAGTGGGGGCACAGGGTTTGTAAATCAGCCCCAGCATTTT

v_gene: TRBV6-1
j_gene: TRBJ2-5
d_gene: .
abundance: few
CDR3aa: CASSPRGETQYF
CDR3nt: TGTGCCAGCAGTCCCCGGGGGGAGACCCAGTACTTC

v_gene: TRBV7-2
j_gene: TRBJ2-2
d_gene: TRBD2
abundance: .
CDR3aa: CASSYGLATGELFF
CDR3nt: TGTGCCAGCAGCTACGGACTAGCGACCGGGGAGCTGTTTTTT